This T cell receptor beta chain was documented in a study of blood T cell repertoires in COVID-19 (TCRdb year 2020). Study-wide context: Samples from collaborators originated in the United States, Italy and Spain and spanned both the acute and convalescent phases of COVID-19. The material from the prospective study consisted of cDNA or gDNA derived from T cells, B-cell-depleted T cells, or PBMCs. The dataset comprised deeply sampled blood TCRbeta repertoires from subjects exposed to, actively infected with, or recovered from COVID-19. The repertoires were released in a freely available public database meant as a resource for research on the immune response to SARS-CoV-2. The samples were drawn from the first 160 participants of the ongoing ImmuneRACE study and from 950 to 1,500 subjects provided by 6 global collaborators. Sample metadata almost always included a de-identified subject ID, COVID-19 status, age in years and sex. HLA class I and class II types, where available, came from metadata supplied by the sample provider rather than from assay-based typing. The paper's findings and limits, for the study overall: How much clinical and demographic metadata was included differed by source and by participant, and the metadata was provided uncurated.

The collaborating institutions used their own protocols to collect whole blood in K2EDTA tubes. For TCRbeta analysis, collaborators shipped samples as frozen whole blood, isolated PBMCs, or DNA extracted from either of those sample types. TCRbeta CDR3 regions were amplified from genomic DNA by means of the immunoSEQ Assay, a bias-controlled multiplex PCR. Per the original workflow: The number of nucleated cells in each sample was estimated from the amplification of reference gene primers within the assay. To quantify the absolute abundance of each unique TCRbeta CDR3 rearrangement, sequence reads were collapsed and filtered. For each sample, productive Simpson clonality was calculated as the square root of Simpson's diversity index across productive rearrangements. Drawn from immuneACCESS, this table holds only the in-frame rearrangements with V and J called that TCRdb kept. Clones are partly lost; checked studies trace under half to an unresolved V gene and leave the rest unexplained. Clone size and the V and J calls come from that table; the DNA yielded D and trimming. The sample profile shows approximately 47,000 clones; 90% of them were found once. Together, the top ten hold around 20% of the sample.

With respect to this clone: Its binding antigen is unknown. Qualities for individual bases were not recorded, and no much larger clone is one base off.

Sequencing was carried out using peripheral blood. The source of this sequence is a man aged 70 or older with active COVID-19.

The DNA sequence is given as TGTGCCTCAAAACACCGGACAGGGAACACTGAAGCTTTCTTT. This gives the protein CASKHRTGNTEAFF. This receptor chain uses TRBV30 and TRBJ1-1; 7 bases in between match TRBD1. The germline V gene (reference sequence) yields GTSNPN for CDR1 and SVGIG for CDR2. The CDR3 spans 14 residues, from the cysteine through the phenylalanine. This entry keeps only the CDR3 DNA: 42 bases, framed from base 1. Clipping removes 7 bases from V and 1 base from J, with 9 as the unmatched junction base count.